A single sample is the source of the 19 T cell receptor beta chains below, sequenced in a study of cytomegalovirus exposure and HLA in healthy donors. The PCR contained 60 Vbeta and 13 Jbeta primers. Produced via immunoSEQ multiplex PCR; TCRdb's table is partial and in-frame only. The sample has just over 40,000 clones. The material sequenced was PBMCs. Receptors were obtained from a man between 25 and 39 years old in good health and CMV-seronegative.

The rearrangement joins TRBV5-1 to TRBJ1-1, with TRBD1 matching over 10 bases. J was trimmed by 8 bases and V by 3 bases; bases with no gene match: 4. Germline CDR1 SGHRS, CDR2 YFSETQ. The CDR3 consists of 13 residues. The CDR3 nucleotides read TGCGCCAGCAGCTCGGACAGGGGGGTCGAAGCTTTCTTT. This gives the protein CASSSDRGVEAFF.

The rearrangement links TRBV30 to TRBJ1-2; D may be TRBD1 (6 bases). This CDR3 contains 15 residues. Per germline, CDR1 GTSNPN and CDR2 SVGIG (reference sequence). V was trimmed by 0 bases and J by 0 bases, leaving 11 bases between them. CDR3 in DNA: TGTGCCTGGAGTGTACAGGGCAGATCTAACTATGGCTACACCTTC. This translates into CAWSVQGRSNYGYTF.

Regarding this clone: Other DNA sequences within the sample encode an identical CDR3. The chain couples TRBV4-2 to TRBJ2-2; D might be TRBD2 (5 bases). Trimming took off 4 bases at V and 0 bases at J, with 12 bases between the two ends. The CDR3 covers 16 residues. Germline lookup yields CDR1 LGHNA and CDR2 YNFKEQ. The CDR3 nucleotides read TGTGCCAGCAGCCCCCACGGGGTCGCGAACACCGGGGAGCTGTTTTTT. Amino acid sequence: CASSPHGVANTGELFF.

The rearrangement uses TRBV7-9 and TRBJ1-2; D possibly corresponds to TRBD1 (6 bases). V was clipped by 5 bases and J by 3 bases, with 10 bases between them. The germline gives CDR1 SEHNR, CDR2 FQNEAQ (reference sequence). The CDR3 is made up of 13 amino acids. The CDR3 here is CASSPSGDYGYTF. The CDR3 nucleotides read TGTGCCAGCAGCCCCTCAGGGGACTATGGCTACACCTTC.

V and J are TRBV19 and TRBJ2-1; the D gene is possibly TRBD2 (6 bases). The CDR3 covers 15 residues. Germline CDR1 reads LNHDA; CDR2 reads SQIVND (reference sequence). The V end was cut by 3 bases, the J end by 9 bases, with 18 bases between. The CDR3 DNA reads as TGTGCCAGTAGTATCACGTTGGAGGGAACAGGTGAGCAGTTCTTC. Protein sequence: CASSITLEGTGEQFF.

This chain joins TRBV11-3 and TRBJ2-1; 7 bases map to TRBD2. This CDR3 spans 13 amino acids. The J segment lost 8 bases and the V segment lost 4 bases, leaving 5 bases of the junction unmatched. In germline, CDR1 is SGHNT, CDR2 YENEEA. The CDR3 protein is CASSSTSADEQFF. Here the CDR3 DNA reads TGTGCCAGCAGCTCCACTAGCGCGGATGAGCAGTTCTTC.

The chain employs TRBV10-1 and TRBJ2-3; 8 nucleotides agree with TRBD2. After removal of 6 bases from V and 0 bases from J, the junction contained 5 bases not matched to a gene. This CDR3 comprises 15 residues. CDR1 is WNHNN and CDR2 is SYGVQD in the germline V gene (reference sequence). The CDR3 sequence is CASSDSGASTDTQYF. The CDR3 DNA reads TGCGCCAGCAGCGATAGCGGGGCTAGCACAGATACGCAGTATTTT.

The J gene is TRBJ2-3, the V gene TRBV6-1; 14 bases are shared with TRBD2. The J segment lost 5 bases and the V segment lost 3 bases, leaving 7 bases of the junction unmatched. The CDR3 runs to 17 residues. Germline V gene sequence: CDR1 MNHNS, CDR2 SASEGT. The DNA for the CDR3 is TGTGCCAGCAGTGACCCGGGACTAGCGGGAGTTGGAGATACGCAGTATTTT. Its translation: CASSDPGLAGVGDTQYF.

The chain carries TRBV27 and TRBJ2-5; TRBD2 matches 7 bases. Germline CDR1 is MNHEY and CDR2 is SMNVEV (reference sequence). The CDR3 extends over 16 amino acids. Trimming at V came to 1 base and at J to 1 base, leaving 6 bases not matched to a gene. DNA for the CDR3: TGTGCCAGCAGTTTATACCCAGCGGGGAGCCAAGAGACCCAGTACTTC. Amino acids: CASSLYPAGSQETQYF.

The CDR3 protein is CASSLEAGARETQYF. CDR3 bases: TGCGCCAGCAGCTTGGAGGCAGGGGCTAGAGAGACCCAGTACTTC. The gene calls are TRBV5-1 and TRBJ2-5; perhaps TRBD1 as D (6 bases). Germline loops: CDR1 SGHRS, CDR2 YFSETQ. V shed 0 bases and J shed 4 bases, with 13 bases lying between them. CDR3 length: 15 residues. The complete variable domain, with remaining parts taken from reference TRBV5-1 and TRBJ2-5, reads KAGVTQTPRYLIKTRGQQVTLSCSPISGHRSVSWYQQTPGQGLQFLFEYFSETQRNKGNFPGRFSGRQFSNSRSEMNVSTLELGDSALYLCASSLEAGARETQYFGPGTRLLVL.

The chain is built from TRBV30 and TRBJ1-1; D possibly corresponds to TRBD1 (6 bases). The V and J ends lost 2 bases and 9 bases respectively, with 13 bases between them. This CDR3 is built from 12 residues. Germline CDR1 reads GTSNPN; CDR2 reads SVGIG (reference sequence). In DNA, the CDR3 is TGTGCCTGGAGTTACAGGGAGTTGAAAGCTTTCTTT. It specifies CAWSYRELKAFF.

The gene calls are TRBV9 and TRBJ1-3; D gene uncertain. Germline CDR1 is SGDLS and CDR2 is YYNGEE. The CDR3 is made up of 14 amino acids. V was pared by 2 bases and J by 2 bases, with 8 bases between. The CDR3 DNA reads TGTGCCAGCAGCGTCCGGGGTACTGGAAACACCATATATTTT. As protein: CASSVRGTGNTIYF.

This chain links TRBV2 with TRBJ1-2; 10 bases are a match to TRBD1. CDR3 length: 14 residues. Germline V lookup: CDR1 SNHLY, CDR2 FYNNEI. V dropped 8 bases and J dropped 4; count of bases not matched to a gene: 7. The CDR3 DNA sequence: TGTGCCAGCCAGGACAGGGGGAGAGGCTATGGCTACACCTTC. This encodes CASQDRGRGYGYTF.

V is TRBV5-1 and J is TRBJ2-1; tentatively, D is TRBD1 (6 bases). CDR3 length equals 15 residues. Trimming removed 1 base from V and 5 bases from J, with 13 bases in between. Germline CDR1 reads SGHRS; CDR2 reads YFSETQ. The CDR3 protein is CASSLLQGADNEQFF. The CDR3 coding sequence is TGCGCCAGCAGCTTGTTACAGGGTGCCGACAATGAGCAGTTCTTC.

The CDR3: CASSGGLAGGRTDTQYF. In nucleotides, the CDR3 is TGCGCCAGCAGCGGTGGACTAGCGGGGGGCCGCACAGATACGCAGTATTTT. This sequence joins TRBV5-1 and TRBJ2-3, with TRBD2 identical over 14 bases. Germline loops: CDR1 SGHRS, CDR2 YFSETQ. V was clipped by 4 bases and J by 1 base; unmatched bases: 5. The CDR3 spans 17 residues.

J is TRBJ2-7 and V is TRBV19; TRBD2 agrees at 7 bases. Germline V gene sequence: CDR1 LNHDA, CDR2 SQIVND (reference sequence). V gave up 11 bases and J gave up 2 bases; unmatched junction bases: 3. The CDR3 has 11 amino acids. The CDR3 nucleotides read TGTGCCTGCGGGGGACCCTACGAGCAGTACTTC. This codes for CACGGPYEQYF. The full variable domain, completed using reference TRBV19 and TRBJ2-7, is DGGITQSPKYLFRKEGQNVTLSCEQNLNHDAMYWYRQDPGQGLRLIYYSQIVNDFQKGDIAEGYSVSREKKESFPLTVTSAQKNPTAFYLCACGGPYEQYFGPGTRLTVT.

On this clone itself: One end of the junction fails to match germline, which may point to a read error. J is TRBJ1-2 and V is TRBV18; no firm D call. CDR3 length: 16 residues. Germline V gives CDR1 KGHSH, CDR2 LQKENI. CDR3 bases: TGTGCCAGCGCACCTCGTCCGACTTCCCCCTTCTATGGCTACACCTTC. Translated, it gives CASAPRPTSPFYGYTF.

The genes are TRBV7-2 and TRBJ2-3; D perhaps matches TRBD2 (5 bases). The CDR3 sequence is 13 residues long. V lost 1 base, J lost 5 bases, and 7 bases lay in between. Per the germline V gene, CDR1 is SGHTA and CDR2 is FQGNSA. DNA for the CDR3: TGTGCCAGCAGCTTAGTGGGGAGAGATACGCAGTATTTT. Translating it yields CASSLVGRDTQYF.

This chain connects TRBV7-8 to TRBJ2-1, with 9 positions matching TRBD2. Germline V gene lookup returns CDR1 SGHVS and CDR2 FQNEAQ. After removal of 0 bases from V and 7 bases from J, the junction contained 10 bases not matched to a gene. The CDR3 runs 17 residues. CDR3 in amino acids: CASSLAWGGGARNEQFF. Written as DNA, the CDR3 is TGTGCCAGCAGCTTAGCTTGGGGCGGGGGGGCCAGGAATGAGCAGTTCTTC.